This T cell receptor beta chain appears in the sequencing data of a study of blood T cell repertoires in COVID-19. Study information: The United States, Italy and Spain provided the acute and convalescent COVID-19 samples.

Trimming took 0 bases from V and 2 from J, leaving 17 bases between them. The CDR3 extends over 17 amino acids. Germline-derived CDR1 and CDR2 are MGHRA and YSYEKL. This clone was seen a few times. Per the original data handling: Scientists estimated how many nucleated cells there were by amplifying reference gene primers. TCRdb's table, derived via immunoSEQ multiplex PCR, lists solely in-frame clones and lacks some. D and trimming were read from the DNA, whereas the V and J calls and clone size are those reported in that table. Among under 200,000 clones listed, around 77% were seen once. The sample consisted of peripheral blood. The TCR sequence derives from a man aged 65 to 79 with acute or convalescent COVID-19. This chain uses TRBV4-1 with TRBJ2-7; TRBD2 might be the D (5 bases). CDR3 protein: CASSQDLRGFSPYEQYF. The DNA for the CDR3 is TGCGCCAGCAGCCAAGATCTAAGAGGGTTCTCACCCTACGAGCAGTACTTC.